The entry below describes one T cell receptor (beta chain). This record belongs to a study of T cells in Graves' hyperthyroidism and ophthalmopathy. The CDR3 is made up of 13 amino acids. Between the trimmed V and J ends, which lost 4 bases and 7 bases, there was a span of 11 bases. The germline V gene encodes CDR1 MNHNY and CDR2 SVGAGI (reference sequence). Researchers took RNA transcripts and amplified the TCR beta CDR3 regions from them. Initially, a first-round RT-PCR of the TCR CDR3 employed the HTBI primer set. Each CDR3 protein is one row after TCRdb ran MiXCR on the multiplex PCR reads. The sample carries 600,000 or so distinct CDR3 sequences, roughly 15% recorded once.

J is TRBJ2-1 and V is TRBV6-6; no definite D call. Sequenced: blood. This TCR came from a woman in her forties or fifties with Graves' ophthalmopathy. DNA for the CDR3: TGTGCCAGCAGTTCCCTTCTCTGGAATGAGCAGTTCTTC. Residues: CASSSLLWNEQFF.